This T cell receptor beta chain was sequenced in a study of control samples from healthy donors and cancer patients. Libraries were prepared by immunoSEQ multiplex PCR; TCRdb keeps only in-frame clonotypes and omits some of them. The sample lists 120,000 to 150,000 clones; 80% to 95% were seen once. The germline gives CDR1 SGHRS, CDR2 YFSETQ. The CDR3 covers 15 residues. J gave up 5 bases and V 2 bases, and 4 bases lay outside the gene matches. V gene TRBV5-1 combines with J gene TRBJ1-6, with 7 bases aligning to TRBD1. Sequencing input: blood. The sequence derives from a man aged 30 to 45 in good health. CDR3 sequence: CASSLRQGHNSPLHF. CDR3 DNA: TGCGCCAGCAGCTTACGACAGGGTCATAATTCACCCCTCCACTTT.